These 17 T cell receptor beta chains were sequenced from one sample in a study of shared clonotypes between healthy human individuals. Selected positively for CCR7 and CD45RO-negative, naive CD8 cells excluded terminally differentiated effector memory CD45RA+ cells. Sequencing used immunoSEQ multiplex PCR; TCRdb keeps in-frame clones, though not all of them. Of roughly 2,000,000 clones in the sample, about 95% are singletons; the top ten hold roughly 1%. Sequencing used naive CD8+ T cells sorted from blood. The receptors originated from a man younger than 35 in good health.

The count of this clone is one. Within the sample, other DNA sequences also encode this same CDR3. The chain links TRBV4-1 to TRBJ2-7; D ambiguous. Trimming left V 1 base short and J 2 bases short, with 9 bases between. In germline, CDR1 is MGHRA, CDR2 YSYEKL. The CDR3 has 14 residues. The CDR3 DNA follows: TGCGCCAGCAGCCAAGGGGTAGGGACCTACGAGCAGTACTTC. Its protein is CASSQGVGTYEQYF.

The chain carries TRBV25-1 and TRBJ2-7; D unresolved. Trimming shortened V by 5 bases and J by 0 bases, and 8 bases separated the two germline ends. Germline assignment: CDR1 MGHDK and CDR2 SYGVNS. The CDR3 length is 13 residues. CDR3 nucleotides: TGTGCCAGCAGTCTTACGGGCTCCTACGAGCAGTACTTC. Its translation: CASSLTGSYEQYF.

The table lists this clone with a count of one. This chain uses TRBV19 with TRBJ2-5; no definite D call. Between the trimmed V and J ends, which lost 9 bases and 2 bases, there was a span of 16 bases. There are 14 residues in the CDR3. CDR1 is LNHDA and CDR2 is SQIVND in the germline V gene (reference sequence). The CDR3 DNA reads TGTGCCAGCAAAGGACCAGGATCACAAGAGACCCAGTACTTC. This encodes CASKGPGSQETQYF.

The chain carries TRBV7-8 and TRBJ2-7; no firm D call. CDR1 and CDR2 (germline): SGHVS, FQNEAQ. V was clipped by 1 base and J by 2 bases, with 9 bases between them. This CDR3 contains 14 residues. CDR3 coding DNA: TGTGCCAGCAGCTTAGTCGACACCACCTACGAGCAGTACTTC. Protein product: CASSLVDTTYEQYF.

The chain employs TRBV28 and TRBJ1-1; no definite D call. Trimming took off 7 bases at V and 0 bases at J, with 12 bases between the two ends. The CDR3 runs 14 residues. The germline CDR1 and CDR2 sequences are MDHEN and SYDVKM. DNA of the CDR3: TGTGCCAGCAAGAGGGATGTCGTGAACACTGAAGCTTTCTTT. Encoded protein: CASKRDVVNTEAFF.

The chain carries TRBV27 and TRBJ2-1; TRBD1 aligns across 7 bases. The V and J ends lost 2 bases and 7 bases, in that order; junction bases with no gene match: 8. Germline CDR1 MNHEY, CDR2 SMNVEV (reference sequence). The CDR3 has 15 amino acids. Here the CDR3 reads CASSLIAGRGNEQFF. The CDR3 DNA is TGTGCCAGCAGTTTAATCGCCGGCAGGGGGAATGAGCAGTTCTTC.

Turning to this clone: Other DNA sequences from this sample encode an identical CDR3 as well. The chain joins TRBV27 to TRBJ2-1; D perhaps matches TRBD2 (5 bases). Germline lookup yields CDR1 MNHEY and CDR2 SMNVEV (reference sequence). The V and J ends lost 5 bases and 0 bases respectively, with 8 bases between them. This CDR3 comprises 14 residues. As DNA, the CDR3 is TGTGCCAGCAGTGGAGGAAGCTCCTACAATGAGCAGTTCTTC. This translates into CASSGGSSYNEQFF.

The rearrangement joins TRBV4-1 to TRBJ1-2; maybe TRBD1 (6 bases). This CDR3 contains 17 residues. CDR1 and CDR2 from the germline V gene are MGHRA and YSYEKL. Trimming took off 4 bases at V and 4 bases at J, with 22 bases between the two ends. The CDR3 sequence is CASSPRIRGEHFYGYTF. In nucleotides, the CDR3 is TGCGCCAGCAGCCCCCGGATTAGGGGGGAACACTTCTATGGCTACACCTTC.

A remark on this clone: In the same sample, other DNA sequences code for this CDR3. V and J are TRBV9 and TRBJ2-1; 8 nucleotides align to TRBD2. Per germline, CDR1 SGDLS and CDR2 YYNGEE. CDR3 length: 12 amino acids. V shed 3 bases and J 7 bases; nucleotides not matched to a gene: 0. The CDR3 protein is CASSGLANEQFF. DNA for the CDR3: TGTGCCAGCAGCGGACTAGCGAATGAGCAGTTCTTC.

DNA of the CDR3: TGCGCCAGCAGCCAAGAGTTGTCTGGGACCGAGGGGGCAGATACGCAGTATTTT. The encoded protein is CASSQELSGTEGADTQYF. The chain recombines TRBV4-3 with TRBJ2-3; a possible D gene is TRBD1 (6 bases). The germline V and J ends were trimmed by 0 bases and 4 bases, with 20 bases remaining between them. This CDR3 has 18 amino acids. The germline V gene has CDR1 LGHNA and CDR2 YSLEER.

J is TRBJ2-7 and V is TRBV10-3; D possibly corresponds to TRBD1 (6 bases). The CDR3 extends over 15 amino acids. CDR1 is ENHRY, CDR2 SYGVKD, per germline. The V gene lost 5 bases and the J gene lost 2 bases, with 16 bases spanning the gap. Here the CDR3 DNA reads TGTGCCATCAGTTTACAGGGTTCAGAGGCCTACGAGCAGTACTTC. Protein: CAISLQGSEAYEQYF.

The rearrangement links TRBV4-3 to TRBJ2-7, with 7 bases that match TRBD2. This CDR3 has 14 residues. CDR1 and CDR2 from the germline V gene are LGHNA and YSLEER. V lost 4 bases to trimming and J lost 4 bases; unmatched junction nucleotides: 7. The CDR3 loop reads CASSPGTTPYEQYF. The CDR3 DNA reads TGCGCCAGCAGCCCTGGGACTACACCTTACGAGCAGTACTTC.

This chain links TRBV7-2 with TRBJ2-2; D might be TRBD1 or TRBD2, each matching 5 bases. Germline CDR1 is SGHTA and CDR2 is FQGNSA. Trimming shortened V by 2 bases and J by 5 bases, and 15 bases separated the two germline ends. This CDR3 is 16 amino acids long. The CDR3 spells CASSLTMSGLTGELFF. CDR3 coding DNA: TGTGCCAGCAGCTTAACTATGTCGGGGCTGACCGGGGAGCTGTTTTTT.

V is TRBV5-1 and J is TRBJ1-1; D perhaps matches TRBD1 (6 bases). Germline-derived CDR1 and CDR2 are SGHRS and YFSETQ. Trimming left V 4 bases short and J 8 bases short, with 24 bases between. The CDR3 extends over 16 amino acids. CDR3 protein: CASSPEGGSSAREAFF. The CDR3 nucleotides are TGCGCCAGCAGCCCGGAGGGGGGGTCGAGTGCGCGAGAAGCTTTCTTT.

Remarks on this clone: This CDR3 is also generated by other DNA sequences in the sample. The chain joins TRBV19 to TRBJ2-2; D unclear. Deletions cut 0 bases from V and 6 bases from J, with 5 bases between. This CDR3 contains 13 residues. In germline, CDR1 is LNHDA, CDR2 SQIVND (reference sequence). The CDR3 sequence: CASSIDLPGELFF. CDR3 in DNA: TGTGCCAGTAGTATAGATCTTCCCGGGGAGCTGTTTTTT.

The rearrangement joins TRBV15 to TRBJ2-5; 9 bases are shared with TRBD2. This CDR3 has 16 residues. V was pared by 1 base and J by 2 bases, with 5 bases of the junction left unmatched. Germline CDR1 and CDR2: LNHNV and YYDKDF (reference sequence). This CDR3 is CATSRGERGVQETQYF. The CDR3 region has the DNA TGTGCCACCAGCAGAGGAGAGCGGGGGGTTCAAGAGACCCAGTACTTC.

V gene TRBV21-1 combines with J gene TRBJ1-6. TRBV21-1 is designated a pseudogene. The CDR3 loop spans 16 amino acids. CDR3 amino acids: CASSPRFGVQNSPLHF. The CDR3 bases are TGTGCCAGCAGCCCCCGTTTCGGGGTACAAAATTCACCCCTCCACTTT.